What follows are 13 T cell receptor beta chains derived from one specimen sequenced in a study of blood T cell repertoires in COVID-19. The method was immunoSEQ multiplex PCR; TCRdb's version includes in-frame clones alone and lacks a portion of them. The sample consists of about 180,000 clones, 84% of them appearing once. Input material: peripheral blood. The origin of the receptors is a man aged 18 to 30 with active or convalescent COVID-19.

This clone was detected a few times. This chain uses TRBV5-4 with TRBJ2-7, with 9 bases matching TRBD1. Germline trimming cut 4 bases from V and 6 bases from J; bases unmatched to any gene: 5. This CDR3 has 13 amino acids. Germline CDR1 and CDR2: SGHNT and YYREEE (reference sequence). The CDR3 here is CASSRDREGEQYF. The CDR3 bases are TGTGCCAGCAGCCGGGACAGGGAGGGCGAGCAGTACTTC.

The V gene is TRBV18, the J gene TRBJ2-2; TRBD1 matches 9 bases. The V gene end was trimmed by 0 bases and the J gene end by 4 bases; junction bases not matched to a gene: 3. CDR1 is KGHSH, CDR2 LQKENI, per germline. The CDR3 consists of 16 residues. The CDR3 protein is CASSPPGQGSTGELFF. DNA of the CDR3: TGTGCCAGCTCACCACCGGGACAGGGTTCCACCGGGGAGCTGTTTTTT.

The chain carries TRBV3-1 (or the pseudogene TRBV3-2) and TRBJ1-3, with 9 nucleotides matching TRBD1. CDR3 length: 17 residues. The V gene's germline CDR1 is LGHDT and CDR2 YNNKEL (reference sequence). Unmatched junction bases numbered 7, after V lost 2 bases and J lost 2 bases. The CDR3 loop is CASSQRDRGMAGNTIYF. CDR3 coding DNA: TGTGCCAGCAGCCAAAGAGACAGGGGGATGGCTGGAAACACCATATATTTT.

In regard to this clone: A much bigger clone sits one base away, suggesting this may be a read error. The genes are TRBV16 and TRBJ1-1; D unclear. This CDR3 has 13 amino acids. V gave up 4 bases and J gave up 0 bases, with 6 bases separating them. Germline V gene data show CDR1 as KGHSY and CDR2 as FQNENV. The CDR3 protein is CASSRTVNTEAFF. DNA of the CDR3: TGTGCCAGCAGCCGAACAGTGAACACTGAAGCTTTCTTT.

The chain combines TRBV28 with TRBJ1-6, with unresolved D. This CDR3 has 17 amino acids. In germline, CDR1 is MDHEN, CDR2 SYDVKM. V was trimmed by 3 bases and J by 3 bases, leaving 15 bases between them. This CDR3 reads CASSFRRTGIYNSPLHF. The CDR3 bases are TGTGCCAGCAGTTTTCGGAGGACGGGGATCTATAATTCACCCCTCCACTTT.

The chain employs TRBV11-2 and TRBJ1-3, with 10 bases identical to TRBD1. CDR3 length: 15 residues. Losses at the gene ends were 6 bases for V and 0 bases for J; bases not matched to a gene: 2. The germline gives CDR1 SGHAT, CDR2 FQNNGV. This CDR3 is CASRDRGSSGNTIYF. Here the CDR3 DNA reads TGTGCCAGCAGGGACAGGGGGAGCTCTGGAAACACCATATATTTT.

This clone was observed once. The chain is built from TRBV7-3 and TRBJ2-1; 12 bases align to TRBD2. CDR1 is SGHTA and CDR2 is FQGTGA in the germline V gene. This CDR3 has 18 amino acids. Trimming at V came to 2 bases and at J to 8 bases, leaving 13 bases not matched to a gene. In DNA, the CDR3 is TGTGCCAGCAGCTTACCCCTCGGGCTAGCGGGAGGGAACGATGAGCAGTTCTTC. Its protein product is CASSLPLGLAGGNDEQFF.

The chain has TRBV7-6 and TRBJ1-1; D possibly corresponds to TRBD1 (6 bases). CDR1 and CDR2 from the germline V gene are SGHVS and FNYEAQ. Between the trimmed V and J ends, which lost 4 bases and 4 bases, there was a span of 16 bases. This CDR3 comprises 15 residues. The CDR3 DNA reads as TGTGCCAGCAGCTACCAAGGTGGGGGCGCCACTGAAGCTTTCTTT. Its translation is CASSYQGGGATEAFF.

The chain is built from TRBV18 and TRBJ1-6, with TRBD1 identical over 8 bases. Unmatched junction bases numbered 9, after V lost 2 bases and J lost 6 bases. There are 17 residues in the CDR3. CDR1 and CDR2 (germline): KGHSH, LQKENI. The CDR3 here is CASSPDKTGAVNSPLHF. The CDR3 DNA reads as TGTGCCAGCTCACCAGACAAGACAGGGGCCGTTAATTCACCCCTCCACTTT.

The count of this clone is one. The rearrangement joins TRBV5-6 to TRBJ1-5; TRBD1 agrees at 8 bases. Germline trimming cut 4 bases from V and 6 bases from J; bases unmatched to any gene: 3. CDR3 length: 13 amino acids. Germline-derived CDR1 and CDR2 are SGHDT and YYEEEE. The CDR3 DNA reads as TGTGCCAGCAGCGATCAGGGGGCTCAGCCCCAGCATTTT. The encoded protein is CASSDQGAQPQHF.

The chain is built from TRBV4-2 and TRBJ1-1; 7 bases are shared with TRBD1. Germline lookup yields CDR1 LGHNA and CDR2 YNFKEQ. V shed 3 bases and J 1 base; nucleotides not matched to a gene: 11. The CDR3 loop spans 17 amino acids. CDR3 DNA sequence: TGTGCCAGCAGCCAGACCCGACCGACAGGGCCGAACACTGAAGCTTTCTTT. Translation: CASSQTRPTGPNTEAFF.

The chain recombines TRBV19 with TRBJ2-5, with TRBD2 matching 7 bases. The CDR3 totals 14 residues. After removal of 3 bases from V and 5 bases from J, the junction contained 6 bases not matched to a gene. Per the germline V gene, CDR1 is LNHDA and CDR2 is SQIVND (reference sequence). The CDR3, as DNA: TGTGCCAGTAGTATGTGGGGAGGGGCCGAGACCCAGTACTTC. This codes for CASSMWGGAETQYF.

This chain links TRBV21-1 with TRBJ2-1; TRBD1 is the table's D call, not checked against the DNA. TRBV21-1 counts as a pseudogene. The CDR3 spans 20 residues. The CDR3 DNA sequence: TGTGCCAGCAGCAAATCGGAGGGACAGGGGGCAACGAGCTCCTACAATGAGCAGTTCTTC. Its protein product is CASSKSEGQGATSSYNEQFF.